The 23 T cell receptor beta chains in this list originate from one sample, sequenced in a study of shared clonotypes between healthy human individuals. Positively selected for CCR7, the CD45RO-negative cells used as naive CD8 cells excluded terminally differentiated effector memory CD45RA+ cells. Clones were read by immunoSEQ multiplex PCR, and TCRdb kept only the in-frame ones, dropping some. The table shows about 2,100,000 clones, with 85% to 95% occurring only once. The sequencing sample was made of naive CD8+ T cells from PBMCs. The receptor source for this set is a man aged 18 to 30 in good health. Some clones in this sample may be carry-over from other donors' samples.

Turning to this clone: Other DNA sequences in the same sample also yield this CDR3. For the CDR3, the DNA is TGTGCCAGCAGCCTAGGGACTAGCGGTTCCTACGAGCAGTACTTC. This translates into CASSLGTSGSYEQYF. The chain uses TRBV5-6 and TRBJ2-7, with TRBD2 identical over 11 bases. Per the germline V gene, CDR1 is SGHDT and CDR2 is YYEEEE. The V segment lost 4 bases and the J segment 1 base; nucleotides outside the gene matches: 4. CDR3 length: 15 residues.

This chain links TRBV5-6 with TRBJ1-2; TRBD1 matches 10 bases. CDR3 length: 13 residues. V dropped 4 bases and J dropped 6; count of bases not matched to a gene: 3. Germline V gives CDR1 SGHDT, CDR2 YYEEEE. The CDR3 DNA sequence: TGTGCCAGCAGCGGCGGGACAGGGGATGGCTACACCTTC. Translation gives CASSGGTGDGYTF.

The chain employs TRBV7-2 and TRBJ2-2, with 8 bases that match TRBD2. This CDR3 spans 15 amino acids. CDR1 is SGHTA, CDR2 FQGNSA, per germline. J gave up 6 bases and V 1 base, and 4 bases lay outside the gene matches. CDR3 in DNA: TGTGCCAGCAGCTTAGGGACTAGCTGGGCCGGGGAGCTGTTTTTT. This gives the protein CASSLGTSWAGELFF.

V is TRBV9 and J is TRBJ2-1; D possibly corresponds to TRBD2 (6 bases). CDR3 length: 14 residues. V lost 4 bases, J lost 5 bases, and 13 bases lay in between. Germline lookup yields CDR1 SGDLS and CDR2 YYNGEE. CDR3 DNA sequence: TGTGCCAGCAGCCTAGGAGGGTCCCACAATGAGCAGTTCTTC. Protein product: CASSLGGSHNEQFF. The variable domain in full, with the rest retrieved from reference TRBV9 and TRBJ2-1, is DSGVTQTPKHLITATGQRVTLRCSPRSGDLSVYWYQQSLDQGLQFLIQYYNGEERAKGNILERFSAQQFPDLHSELNLSSLELGDSALYFCASSLGGSHNEQFFGPGTRLTVL.

The genes are TRBV29-1 and TRBJ2-1; D is possibly TRBD2 (6 bases). CDR1 is SQVTM, CDR2 ANQGSEA, per germline. The CDR3 contains 13 residues. Between the trimmed V and J ends, which lost 4 bases and 2 bases, there was a span of 9 bases. This CDR3 is CSVVERAYNEQFF. The CDR3 DNA is TGCAGCGTTGTGGAGCGGGCCTACAATGAGCAGTTCTTC.

On this clone: Other DNA sequences in this specimen translate into the identical CDR3. The rearrangement joins TRBV27 to TRBJ2-7, with TRBD1 matching over 7 bases. Germline CDR1 is MNHEY and CDR2 is SMNVEV (reference sequence). The CDR3 has 14 residues. V shed 4 bases and J 2 bases; nucleotides not matched to a gene: 5. The CDR3 region has the DNA TGTGCCAGCAGTTCGACAGGGCGGACCTACGAGCAGTACTTC. It encodes CASSSTGRTYEQYF.

The chain combines TRBV27 with TRBJ2-7; no definite D call. The germline CDR1 and CDR2 sequences are MNHEY and SMNVEV (reference sequence). The CDR3 has 14 residues. V lost 0 bases and J lost 6, with 12 bases in between. DNA for the CDR3: TGTGCCAGCAGTTTATCGAGTCCAACAGCCGAGCAGTACTTC. Protein sequence: CASSLSSPTAEQYF.

The chain joins TRBV11-2 to TRBJ2-1; 14 nucleotides align to TRBD2. Germline trimming cut 3 bases from V and 3 bases from J; bases unmatched to any gene: 10. The CDR3 is 19 amino acids. From germline, CDR1 is SGHAT and CDR2 FQNNGV. The CDR3 DNA follows: TGTGCCAGCAGCTTCCCCGGGACTAGCGGGAGCGGTGTCTACAATGAGCAGTTCTTC. Translation gives CASSFPGTSGSGVYNEQFF.

This sequence joins TRBV11-2 and TRBJ2-1; D gene unclear. CDR1 SGHAT and CDR2 FQNNGV come from the germline V gene. CDR3 length: 15 amino acids. V shed 1 base and J shed 3 bases, with 10 bases lying between them. CDR3 DNA sequence: TGTGCCAGCAGCTTAGCGTCGGGCCTCTACAATGAGCAGTTCTTC. It translates to CASSLASGLYNEQFF.

This clone came up once. The V and J genes are TRBV27 and TRBJ2-7; 8 bases are shared with TRBD2. The CDR3 runs 11 residues. CDR1 and CDR2 (germline): MNHEY, SMNVEV (reference sequence). The junction had 6 bases not matched to a gene; V was cut back by 10 bases and J by 7 bases. The CDR3 DNA reads TGTGCCACCAGCGGGGGCCTGGAGCAGTACTTC. The encoded protein is CATSGGLEQYF.

The chain employs TRBV5-5 and TRBJ2-5; TRBD1 matches 9 bases. Germline CDR1 reads SGHKS; CDR2 reads YYEKEE (reference sequence). Unmatched junction bases numbered 13, after V lost 5 bases and J lost 2 bases. CDR3 size: 17 residues. The CDR3: CASSSPGQGRGQETQYF. The CDR3 DNA reads as TGTGCCAGCAGTTCCCCCGGACAGGGGAGAGGGCAAGAGACCCAGTACTTC.

This chain joins TRBV7-8 and TRBJ1-2; possible D gene TRBD1, 6 bases. CDR1 is SGHVS and CDR2 is FQNEAQ in the germline V gene. V was trimmed by 5 bases and J by 4 bases, leaving 17 bases between them. The CDR3 spans 15 residues. CDR3 DNA sequence: TGTGCCAGCAGCCCCGGGGGGCCGGACCCCTATGGCTACACCTTC. It is translated as CASSPGGPDPYGYTF.

The J gene is TRBJ2-1, the V gene TRBV27; possibly TRBD1 for D (5 bases). V was cut by 5 bases and J by 1 base, with 18 bases left in between. This CDR3 comprises 17 residues. Germline loops: CDR1 MNHEY, CDR2 SMNVEV (reference sequence). The CDR3 protein is CASSAQTAIPSYNEQFF. The CDR3 DNA is TGTGCCAGCAGTGCACAGACAGCTATCCCTTCCTACAATGAGCAGTTCTTC.

The chain employs TRBV4-3 and TRBJ2-7; 15 positions agree with TRBD2. There are 16 residues in the CDR3. Per the germline V gene, CDR1 is LGHNA and CDR2 is YSLEER. V trimming: 4 bases; J trimming: 2 bases; junction bases outside the gene matches: 3. CDR3 bases: TGCGCCAGCAGCCCAGGACTAGCGGGAGGGCCCTACGAGCAGTACTTC. Translating it yields CASSPGLAGGPYEQYF.

The V call is TRBV10-2, the J call TRBJ2-1; 8 positions agree with TRBD1. The length of the CDR3 is 13 residues. J lost 7 bases, V lost 6 bases, and 5 bases had no gene match. Germline V lookup: CDR1 WSHSY, CDR2 SAAADI. CDR3 residues: CASRTRTGNEQFF. The DNA for the CDR3 is TGCGCCAGCAGAACAAGGACAGGGAATGAGCAGTTCTTC.

The V gene is TRBV4-1, the J gene TRBJ2-3; D is tentatively TRBD1 or TRBD2 (5 bases each). The CDR3 consists of 14 residues. Trimming took 5 bases from V and 4 from J, leaving 13 bases between them. Germline CDR1 MGHRA, CDR2 YSYEKL. The CDR3 sequence: CASSYGLGADTQYF. The CDR3 DNA follows: TGCGCCAGCAGCTATGGACTGGGGGCAGATACGCAGTATTTT.

The rearrangement joins TRBV9 to TRBJ1-1; no reliable D call. CDR1 and CDR2 from the germline V gene are SGDLS and YYNGEE. CDR3 length: 13 amino acids. Trimming removed 3 bases at V and 0 bases at J, with 6 bases between. CDR3 region: CASSALMNTEAFF. For the CDR3, the DNA is TGTGCCAGCAGCGCCCTCATGAACACTGAAGCTTTCTTT.

This clone was recorded a few times. The chain carries TRBV9 and TRBJ1-1; D unclear. In germline, CDR1 is SGDLS, CDR2 YYNGEE. The CDR3 is 14 residues long. With 0 bases removed from V and 2 bases from J, the gap between germline ends came to 8 bases. The CDR3 here is CASSVGADNTEAFF. DNA of the CDR3: TGTGCCAGCAGCGTAGGGGCAGACAACACTGAAGCTTTCTTT.

V usage is TRBV4-1 and J usage is TRBJ1-5; the match to TRBD1 covers 10 bases. The CDR3 has 15 residues. V was pared by 3 bases and J by 4 bases, with 3 bases of the junction left unmatched. CDR1 MGHRA and CDR2 YSYEKL come from the germline V gene. The CDR3 nucleotides read TGCGCCAGCAGCCACCCGGGACAGGGGAATCAGCCCCAGCATTTT. Translated, it gives CASSHPGQGNQPQHF.

CDR3 nucleotide sequence: TGTGCCAGTAGTATGAGGGAGGGAGGCAATGAGCAGTTCTTC. Its protein is CASSMREGGNEQFF. The chain links TRBV19 to TRBJ2-1; 7 nucleotides match TRBD2. The ends lost 3 bases at V and 6 bases at J; junction bases unmatched: 5. Per germline, CDR1 LNHDA and CDR2 SQIVND (reference sequence). The CDR3 loop spans 14 amino acids. The complete variable domain, with remaining parts taken from reference TRBV19 and TRBJ2-1, reads DGGITQSPKYLFRKEGQNVTLSCEQNLNHDAMYWYRQDPGQGLRLIYYSQIVNDFQKGDIAEGYSVSREKKESFPLTVTSAQKNPTAFYLCASSMREGGNEQFFGPGTRLTVL.

This chain links TRBV15 with TRBJ2-3; D is perhaps TRBD1 (6 bases). CDR3 size: 14 residues. Germline CDR1 reads LNHNV; CDR2 reads YYDKDF (reference sequence). V was clipped by 3 bases and J by 6 bases, with 13 bases between them. DNA for the CDR3: TGTGCCACCAGCAGGGGTCTTAGGGGGGATACGCAGTATTTT. This sequence encodes CATSRGLRGDTQYF.

The rearrangement links TRBV9 to TRBJ2-3; perhaps D is TRBD1 or TRBD2 (5 bases each). Trimming cost V 0 bases and J 6 bases, with 8 bases left between them. The germline gives CDR1 SGDLS, CDR2 YYNGEE. CDR3 length: 13 amino acids. Written as DNA, the CDR3 is TGTGCCAGCAGCGTAGGAGAGGGGGATACGCAGTATTTT. Amino acids: CASSVGEGDTQYF.

This clone has a single count. Other DNA variants within this sample encode the same CDR3. The V call is TRBV10-3, the J call TRBJ2-5; 9 nucleotides align to TRBD1. The length of the CDR3 is 14 residues. Germline lookup yields CDR1 ENHRY and CDR2 SYGVKD. The V and J ends lost 6 bases and 5 bases, in that order; junction bases with no gene match: 7. The CDR3 region has the DNA TGTGCCATCAGCGCAACAGGGGGCTTGGAGACCCAGTACTTC. Translating it yields CAISATGGLETQYF.